The 32 T cell receptor beta chains below come from one sample, sequenced in a study of OX40 agonist ivuxolimab in advanced cancers. The protocol was immunoSEQ multiplex PCR, while the TCRdb copy is restricted to in-frame clones and leaves out a portion. The sample includes 45,000 to 60,000 clones, 70% to 90% of them seen just once. Sequenced here: CD4+ or CD8+ T cells sorted from blood, sampled in a trial of the OX40 agonist ivuxolimab. The receptor set was obtained from an adult with an advanced solid tumor such as melanoma, head and neck, liver or kidney cancer.

The chain links TRBV5-4 to TRBJ2-7; D is perhaps TRBD2 (5 bases). CDR1 is SGHNT and CDR2 is YYREEE in the germline V gene (reference sequence). Between the trimmed V and J ends, which lost 4 bases and 7 bases, there was a span of 12 bases. The CDR3 runs 12 residues. The CDR3 nucleotides are TGTGCCAGCAGCCTCCTTGAGGGAGAGCAGTACTTC. Translating it yields CASSLLEGEQYF.

J is TRBJ2-3 and V is TRBV9; TRBD2 might be the D (6 bases). V shed 3 bases and J shed 0 bases, with 8 bases lying between them. The CDR3 consists of 14 residues. The V gene's germline CDR1 is SGDLS and CDR2 YYNGEE. CDR3 sequence (DNA): TGTGCCAGCAGCGCCCGGGGGAGCACAGATACGCAGTATTTT. As protein: CASSARGSTDTQYF.

The rearrangement joins TRBV27 to TRBJ2-1; no definite D call. There are 14 residues in the CDR3. V was trimmed by 5 bases and J by 5 bases, leaving 13 bases between them. Germline V lookup: CDR1 MNHEY, CDR2 SMNVEV (reference sequence). CDR3 coding DNA: TGTGCCAGCAGTGGAGAGCGCCCTAACAATGAGCAGTTCTTC. It is translated as CASSGERPNNEQFF.

The V call is TRBV5-1, the J call TRBJ2-2, with D possibly TRBD2 on 7 matching bases. Between the trimmed V and J ends, which lost 6 bases and 4 bases, there was a span of 22 bases. The CDR3 consists of 17 residues. Germline assignment: CDR1 SGHRS and CDR2 YFSETQ. The CDR3 DNA follows: TGCGCCAGCACCATTGGGGGTCGCGGGGGCGGCACCGGGGAGCTGTTTTTT. As protein: CASTIGGRGGGTGELFF.

J is TRBJ2-7 and V is TRBV28; D not resolved. Trimming took off 2 bases at V and 3 bases at J, with 11 bases between the two ends. This CDR3 has 14 amino acids. Germline values: CDR1 MDHEN, CDR2 SYDVKM. In DNA, the CDR3 is TGTGCCAGCAGTTTAGGAGACACCCGCTACGAGCAGTACTTC. It translates to CASSLGDTRYEQYF. The whole variable domain, filled in from reference TRBV28 and TRBJ2-7, reads DVKVTQSSRYLVKRTGEKVFLECVQDMDHENMFWYRQDPGLGLRLIYFSYDVKMKEKGDIPEGYSVSREKKERFSLILESASTNQTSMYLCASSLGDTRYEQYFGPGTRLTVT.

The chain has TRBV5-4 and TRBJ2-1, with unresolved D. The CDR3 sequence is 16 residues long. Germline V gene lookup returns CDR1 SGHNT and CDR2 YYREEE (reference sequence). The V end lost 0 bases, the J end lost 0 bases, and 10 bases lay between the germline ends. This CDR3 reads CASSLGQALSYNEQFF. In nucleotides, the CDR3 is TGTGCCAGCAGCTTGGGGCAGGCCCTCTCCTACAATGAGCAGTTCTTC.

The gene calls are TRBV27 and TRBJ1-2; D perhaps matches TRBD1 (5 bases). CDR3 length equals 13 residues. In germline, CDR1 is MNHEY, CDR2 SMNVEV (reference sequence). Trimming removed 8 bases from V and 7 bases from J, with 17 bases in between. The CDR3 region is CASSLRAGLGYTF. CDR3 sequence (DNA): TGTGCCAGCTCTTTAAGGGCAGGGCTTGGCTACACCTTC.

The rearrangement uses TRBV21-1 and TRBJ2-7; the table's D gene call, TRBD1, was not cross checked with the DNA. TRBV21-1 constitutes a pseudogene. There are 15 residues in the CDR3. CDR3 loop: CASSNSQGEYFEQYF. The CDR3 nucleotides read TGTGCCAGCAGCAATAGCCAGGGGGAATATTTCGAGCAGTACTTC.

The chain has TRBV5-1 and TRBJ2-5; D possibly uses TRBD1 or TRBD2 (5 bases each). This CDR3 has 14 residues. V was shortened by 4 bases and J by 5 bases, with 15 bases between the two germline ends. Per the germline V gene, CDR1 is SGHRS and CDR2 is YFSETQ. CDR3 DNA: TGCGCCAGCAGCCGGGACCTACCAAGGGAGACCCAGTACTTC. Translated: CASSRDLPRETQYF.

The CDR3 region has the DNA TGTGCCAGCGCGACGCTAGCGAACAATGAGCAGTTCTTC. Protein sequence: CASATLANNEQFF. The chain recombines TRBV6-1 with TRBJ2-1; D is perhaps TRBD2 (6 bases). Germline V gene lookup returns CDR1 MNHNS and CDR2 SASEGT. This CDR3 spans 13 amino acids. V lost 8 bases to trimming and J lost 5 bases, with 13 bases between them.

This clone appeared once. V is TRBV9 and J is TRBJ2-5; 8 nucleotides align to TRBD2. The V and J ends lost 4 bases and 7 bases, in that order; junction bases with no gene match: 12. This CDR3 spans 15 amino acids. From germline, CDR1 is SGDLS and CDR2 YYNGEE. CDR3 amino acids: CASSPGLADAGTQYF. In DNA form, the CDR3 reads TGTGCCAGCAGCCCTGGACTAGCAGACGCAGGGACCCAGTACTTC.

The rearrangement uses TRBV5-6 and TRBJ1-4, with 8 bases aligning to TRBD1. V shed 3 bases and J 3 bases; nucleotides not matched to a gene: 1. The CDR3 length is 14 residues. From germline, CDR1 is SGHDT and CDR2 YYEEEE. The CDR3 sequence: CASSWGQANEKLFF. The CDR3 DNA is TGTGCCAGCAGCTGGGGACAGGCTAATGAAAAACTGTTTTTT.

V gene TRBV19 combines with J gene TRBJ2-3, with D possibly TRBD1 on 5 matching bases. Trimming pared 3 bases from V and 13 bases from J, leaving 11 bases between. The CDR3 contains 11 residues. Germline V lookup: CDR1 LNHDA, CDR2 SQIVND (reference sequence). The CDR3 region has the DNA TGTGCCAGTAGTATGGGCCAGGGCAAGTATTTT. This translates into CASSMGQGKYF.

Comments on this clone: The same CDR3 can be traced to other DNA sequences in this sample. J is TRBJ1-2 and V is TRBV21-1; TRBD1, the table's D call, was not compared with the DNA. TRBV21-1 is recorded as a pseudogene. CDR3 size: 14 residues. CDR3 in DNA: TGTGCCAGCAGCGTGGGACACCACCCGGGCGGCTACACCTTC. Its protein is CASSVGHHPGGYTF.

The J gene is TRBJ2-3, the V gene TRBV7-8; 10 bases are shared with TRBD2. This CDR3 region has 14 residues. Germline CDR1 is SGHVS and CDR2 is FQNEAQ. The V gene end was trimmed by 7 bases and the J gene end by 3 bases; junction bases not matched to a gene: 4. CDR3 nucleotides: TGTGCCAGCACCCCAGCGGGAGGGACAGATACGCAGTATTTT. Translating gives CASTPAGGTDTQYF. Filled out from reference TRBV7-8 and TRBJ2-3, the complete variable domain reads GAGVSQSPRYKVAKRGQDVALRCDPISGHVSLFWYQQALGQGPEFLTYFQNEAQLDKSGLPSDRFFAERPEGSVSTLKIQRTQQEDSAVYLCASTPAGGTDTQYFGPGTRLTVL.

J is TRBJ2-1 and V is TRBV19; 10 bases are shared with TRBD2. Trimming took 6 bases from V and 4 from J; bases not matched to a gene: 3. CDR1 LNHDA and CDR2 SQIVND come from the germline V gene (reference sequence). The CDR3 runs to 14 residues. The CDR3 reads CASRTSGSYNEQFF. The CDR3 coding sequence is TGTGCCAGTAGGACTAGCGGGTCGTACAATGAGCAGTTCTTC.

The chain has TRBV5-5 and TRBJ1-4; a possible D gene is TRBD1 (5 bases). Germline V gene data show CDR1 as SGHKS and CDR2 as YYEKEE (reference sequence). The CDR3 is 15 amino acids. V lost 1 base, J lost 7 bases, and 14 bases lay in between. The CDR3 DNA sequence: TGTGCCAGCAGCTTGAATAACCAGGGCGGTGAAAAACTGTTTTTT. It encodes CASSLNNQGGEKLFF.

The chain recombines TRBV5-1 with TRBJ2-5; D is ambiguous. Germline CDR1 and CDR2: SGHRS and YFSETQ. V was trimmed by 4 bases and J by 2 bases, leaving 12 bases between them. This CDR3 comprises 14 residues. In DNA form, the CDR3 reads TGCGCCAGCAGCCTCCAGATGGGGCAAGAGACCCAGTACTTC. It is translated as CASSLQMGQETQYF.

The CDR3 DNA is TGTGCCAGTAGTAGGTCCCCGGACAGGGCCTACGAGCAGTACTTC. Protein sequence: CASSRSPDRAYEQYF. V usage is TRBV19 and J usage is TRBJ2-7; 8 positions agree with TRBD1. The CDR3 is made up of 15 amino acids. Germline V gene lookup returns CDR1 LNHDA and CDR2 SQIVND (reference sequence). J lost 2 bases, V lost 4 bases, and 7 bases had no gene match.

The V call is TRBV5-1, the J call TRBJ2-2, with 9 bases aligning to TRBD1. With 4 bases clipped from V and 5 bases from J, the junction kept 6 bases outside the gene matches. Looked up from germline, CDR1 is SGHRS and CDR2 is YFSETQ. The CDR3 sequence is 15 residues long. For the CDR3, the DNA is TGCGCCAGCAGCCCGCGACAGGGGGAGACCGGGGAGCTGTTTTTT. Translation: CASSPRQGETGELFF.

V and J are TRBV9 and TRBJ1-1; D remains ambiguous. Germline values: CDR1 SGDLS, CDR2 YYNGEE. The V and J ends lost 2 bases and 7 bases respectively, with 12 bases between them. CDR3 length: 13 residues. The CDR3 sequence: CASSVDTNFEAFF. DNA for the CDR3: TGTGCCAGCAGCGTTGACACTAACTTTGAAGCTTTCTTT.

The chain couples TRBV4-1 to TRBJ2-5, with 7 bases aligning to TRBD2. The CDR3 extends over 16 amino acids. Unmatched junction bases numbered 12, after V lost 4 bases and J lost 4 bases. The germline CDR1 and CDR2 sequences are MGHRA and YSYEKL. The CDR3 here is CASSPTRTSGGETQYF. The CDR3 nucleotides are TGCGCCAGCAGCCCAACGCGGACCTCGGGGGGAGAGACCCAGTACTTC.

This clone showed up just once. The chain joins TRBV5-5 to TRBJ2-1; no firm D call. Trimming took off 4 bases at V and 5 bases at J, with 13 bases between the two ends. The CDR3 has 14 residues. The germline CDR1 and CDR2 sequences are SGHKS and YYEKEE (reference sequence). The DNA of the CDR3 is TGTGCCAGCAGCAGCCTCGGGTCCCACAATGAGCAGTTCTTC. Translating it yields CASSSLGSHNEQFF.

This rearrangement joins TRBV2 to TRBJ1-1, with TRBD1 identical over 12 bases. The trim removed 6 bases at V and 6 bases at J, leaving 8 bases unmatched. CDR1 is SNHLY and CDR2 is FYNNEI in the germline V gene. CDR3 length: 15 residues. DNA for the CDR3: TGTGCCAGCAGAGAGGGACAGGGGGCCCCCGCTGAAGCTTTCTTT. Amino acid sequence: CASREGQGAPAEAFF.

V gene TRBV4-2 combines with J gene TRBJ1-3, with D hard to call. This CDR3 has 20 amino acids. Germline values: CDR1 LGHNA, CDR2 YNFKEQ. V was cut by 4 bases and J by 3 bases, with 28 bases left in between. This CDR3 is CASSPIVRWTGRLGGNTIYF. The CDR3 DNA follows: TGTGCCAGCAGCCCGATCGTGCGGTGGACGGGGAGGTTGGGTGGAAACACCATATATTTT.

Written as DNA, the CDR3 is TGTGCCAGCAGGGGACCCCGTCCCGGAGGGGACACTGAAGCTTTCTTT. Translation: CASRGPRPGGDTEAFF. The rearrangement links TRBV28 to TRBJ1-1; D is perhaps TRBD1 (5 bases). The V end lost 6 bases, the J end lost 3 bases, and 20 bases lay between the germline ends. Per germline, CDR1 MDHEN and CDR2 SYDVKM. This CDR3 comprises 16 residues.

This chain uses TRBV9 with TRBJ2-3; 7 positions match TRBD1. Germline V gene lookup returns CDR1 SGDLS and CDR2 YYNGEE. V dropped 4 bases and J dropped 6; count of bases not matched to a gene: 11. The CDR3 is 15 amino acids. CDR3 DNA: TGTGCCAGCAGCCACACTAGACAGGGTTTGGATACGCAGTATTTT. Protein product: CASSHTRQGLDTQYF.

This sequence joins TRBV28 and TRBJ2-7, with D possibly being TRBD1 or TRBD2 (6 bases each). The CDR3 loop spans 15 amino acids. Trimming cost V 8 bases and J 2 bases, with 19 bases left between them. Germline assignment: CDR1 MDHEN and CDR2 SYDVKM. The CDR3 loop reads CASREGGTSTYEQYF. The DNA of the CDR3 is TGTGCCAGCCGAGAAGGCGGGACATCAACCTACGAGCAGTACTTC.

This chain connects TRBV27 to TRBJ2-7; 12 nucleotides agree with TRBD1. The length of the CDR3 is 15 residues. The ends lost 6 bases at V and 2 bases at J; junction bases unmatched: 5. Germline lookup yields CDR1 MNHEY and CDR2 SMNVEV (reference sequence). This chain's CDR3 is CASSQGQGATYEQYF. The DNA of the CDR3 is TGTGCCAGCAGCCAGGGACAGGGGGCGACCTACGAGCAGTACTTC.

This chain uses TRBV7-3 with TRBJ2-3; D possibly corresponds to TRBD1 (5 bases). V was trimmed by 2 bases and J by 2 bases, leaving 14 bases between them. The CDR3 sequence is 16 residues long. CDR1 is SGHTA and CDR2 is FQGTGA in the germline V gene. CDR3 sequence reads: CASSLGSGRNTDTQYF. The CDR3, as DNA: TGTGCCAGCAGCTTAGGGTCAGGGCGGAACACAGATACGCAGTATTTT.

The chain links TRBV18 to TRBJ2-5; 12 bases agree with TRBD2. The CDR3 length is 18 residues. V was pared by 1 base and J by 4 bases, with 10 bases of the junction left unmatched. In germline, CDR1 is KGHSH, CDR2 LQKENI. This chain's CDR3 is CASSPQVTSGSFAETQYF. The CDR3 region has the DNA TGTGCCAGCTCACCACAGGTGACTAGCGGGAGCTTCGCAGAGACCCAGTACTTC.

This chain links TRBV6-1 with TRBJ1-2, with 9 nucleotides matching TRBD1. CDR1 and CDR2 (germline): MNHNS, SASEGT. The ends lost 6 bases at V and 7 bases at J; junction bases unmatched: 9. This CDR3 region has 14 residues. The CDR3 DNA is TGTGCCAGCAGAGGGGACAGGGAATCTGGTGGCTACACCTTC. As protein: CASRGDRESGGYTF.